These 24 T cell receptor beta chains were all obtained from the same sample, sequenced in a study of blood T cells in healthy people across ages. PCR was performed a second time for about 7 to 11 cycles using a sample-barcoded 5' primer and a J-beta primer mix. MiXCR, run by TCRdb on the 5' RACE reads, gives a single entry per CDR3 protein. This sample has roughly 1 million distinct CDR3 sequences; approximately 26% occur once, and the top ten carry around 0.7%. The same specimen was also included in a second study, on T cells of mothers and their children.

Source material: blood. These receptors all stem from a girl aged 2-10 years in good health.

In this sample, this clonotype turned up a few times. This sequence joins TRBV5-1 and TRBJ2-5, with D unclear. The J call may be incorrect, as the DNA end agrees better with TRBJ2-1. The germline CDR1 and CDR2 sequences are SGHRS and YFSETQ. This CDR3 is built from 13 residues. The CDR3 DNA is TGCGCCAGCAGCTTGGATACGACCCATAAGCAGTTCTTC. Its protein is CASSLDTTHKQFF.

The rearrangement links TRBV19 to TRBJ1-5; 9 bases line up with TRBD1. Unmatched junction bases numbered 8, after V lost 10 bases and J lost 4 bases. The CDR3 contains 14 residues. Germline V gives CDR1 LNHDA, CDR2 SQIVND (reference sequence). The CDR3 nucleotides read TGTGCCACGACGGACAGGGGAAGAAATCAGCCCCAGCATTTT. The encoded protein is CATTDRGRNQPQHF.

The chain has TRBV25-1 and TRBJ2-7; possibly TRBD1 for D (6 bases). V was pared by 5 bases and J by 1 base, with 15 bases between. Germline V lookup: CDR1 MGHDK, CDR2 SYGVNS. The CDR3 runs 15 residues. CDR3 in amino acids: CASSFPGDKSYEQYF. The CDR3 nucleotides are TGTGCCAGCAGTTTTCCCGGGGACAAATCCTACGAGCAGTACTTC.

V and J are TRBV27 and TRBJ2-1; 7 bases match TRBD2. The germline gives CDR1 MNHEY, CDR2 SMNVEV (reference sequence). This CDR3 region has 13 residues. With 6 bases clipped from V and 8 bases from J, the junction kept 7 bases outside the gene matches. CDR3: CASRGLEMYEQFF. CDR3 nucleotides: TGTGCCAGCAGAGGACTAGAAATGTATGAGCAGTTCTTC.

V is TRBV6-2 or TRBV6-3 and J is TRBJ2-5; weak D call: TRBD2 (6 bases). The germline V gene has CDR1 MNHEY and CDR2 SVGEGT. The CDR3 contains 15 residues. The V end lost 5 bases, the J end lost 0 bases, and 13 bases lay between the germline ends. CDR3 coding DNA: TGTGCCAGCAGTACCCTGAGGGACTACCAAGAGACCCAGTACTTC. Its translation: CASSTLRDYQETQYF.

The genes are TRBV4-1 and TRBJ2-7; a weak D match, TRBD1 (5 bases). This CDR3 contains 15 residues. The germline gives CDR1 MGHRA, CDR2 YSYEKL. The V end lost 4 bases, the J end lost 0 bases, and 13 bases lay between the germline ends. DNA of the CDR3: TGCGCCAGCAGCCCCAAGGGGCCTATCTCCTACGAGCAGTACTTC. Translation gives CASSPKGPISYEQYF.

The table lists this clonotype with many counts. The V and J genes are TRBV6-5 and TRBJ2-5; 10 positions match TRBD1. The germline V gene encodes CDR1 MNHEY and CDR2 SVGAGI. This CDR3 spans 16 amino acids. The V and J ends lost 2 bases and 4 bases, in that order; junction bases with no gene match: 7. The CDR3 loop is CASSYMDRGSGETQYF. CDR3 in DNA: TGTGCCAGCAGTTACATGGACAGGGGGTCGGGAGAGACCCAGTACTTC.

V and J are TRBV7-3 and TRBJ2-1; TRBD1 matches 8 bases. Germline-derived CDR1 and CDR2 are SGHTA and FQGTGA. This CDR3 is 16 amino acids long. The J segment lost 3 bases and the V segment lost 5 bases, leaving 9 bases of the junction unmatched. The CDR3 nucleotides are TGTGCCAGCAGCCCCCTAACAGGGGGTTACTACAATGAGCAGTTCTTC. It codes for CASSPLTGGYYNEQFF.

The V gene is TRBV18, the J gene TRBJ2-7, with 7 bases matching TRBD1. The CDR3 is 15 amino acids. Germline V gene data show CDR1 as KGHSH and CDR2 as LQKENI. V gave up 3 bases and J gave up 7 bases; unmatched junction bases: 12. Here the CDR3 reads CASSPTRDSLREQYF. CDR3 nucleotide sequence: TGTGCCAGCTCACCCACAAGGGACAGCCTGAGAGAGCAGTACTTC.

This clonotype has a handful of counts. This chain connects TRBV9 to TRBJ2-5, with 9 bases matching TRBD2. This CDR3 region has 14 residues. The trim removed 3 bases at V and 5 bases at J, leaving 5 bases unmatched. Germline V gene lookup returns CDR1 SGDLS and CDR2 YYNGEE. This chain's CDR3 is CASSALAGAETQYF. CDR3 DNA: TGTGCCAGCAGCGCACTAGCGGGCGCGGAGACCCAGTACTTC.

The chain joins TRBV20-1 to TRBJ2-3; D unresolved. Germline CDR1 reads DFQATT; CDR2 reads SNEGSKA (reference sequence). The V end was cut by 6 bases, the J end by 2 bases, with 9 bases between. The CDR3 spans 12 residues. The CDR3 sequence is CSATPDTDTQYF. CDR3 nucleotides: TGCAGTGCCACACCGGACACAGATACGCAGTATTTT.

In this sample, this clonotype turned up a few times. The chain is built from TRBV29-1 and TRBJ2-5, with TRBD2 matching 9 bases. The J call could be wrong; TRBJ2-1 is a better fit for the DNA end. The CDR3 runs to 14 residues. The germline gives CDR1 SQVTM, CDR2 ANQGSEA. In DNA, the CDR3 is TGCAGCGTTGATGGCTCTAGCGGGAACAATGAGCAGTTCTTC. This encodes CSVDGSSGNNEQFF.

The table lists this clonotype with a few counts. The rearrangement uses TRBV18 and TRBJ2-1; 12 positions match TRBD2. With 6 bases clipped from V and 3 bases from J, the junction kept 9 bases outside the gene matches. The CDR3 has 17 amino acids. Germline values: CDR1 KGHSH, CDR2 LQKENI. Here the CDR3 DNA reads TGTGCCAGCTCCCGGGACGGACTAGCGGGATACTACAATGAGCAGTTCTTC. It encodes CASSRDGLAGYYNEQFF.

There are a few counts of this clonotype. This chain links TRBV28 with TRBJ2-2; 7 bases are a match to TRBD1. The CDR3 contains 15 residues. The germline CDR1 and CDR2 sequences are MDHEN and SYDVKM. The trim removed 7 bases at V and 6 bases at J, leaving 11 bases unmatched. The CDR3 sequence is CASTPGARGSGELFF. The CDR3 DNA reads as TGTGCCAGCACCCCCGGGGCCAGGGGGTCCGGGGAGCTGTTTTTT.

This clonotype has more than one count but fewer than ten. V is TRBV24-1 and J is TRBJ2-5; unclear D gene. There are 14 residues in the CDR3. The V gene's germline CDR1 is KGHDR and CDR2 SFDVKD. The germline V and J ends were trimmed by 3 bases and 0 bases, with 7 bases remaining between them. Written as DNA, the CDR3 is TGTGCCACCAGTGATCCGGGTGACCAAGAGACCCAGTACTTC. Translated, it gives CATSDPGDQETQYF.

This clonotype was counted a few times. This chain connects TRBV12-3 or TRBV12-4 to TRBJ1-4; 7 bases are shared with TRBD1. This CDR3 is built from 14 residues. J gave up 7 bases and V 6 bases, and 8 bases lay outside the gene matches. CDR3 nucleotide sequence: TGTGCCAGCAGCCCGCGACAGGGAGTTGAAAAACTGTTTTTT. Translation: CASSPRQGVEKLFF.

The chain combines TRBV20-1 with TRBJ1-4; D unclear. This CDR3 has 18 residues. Germline-derived CDR1 and CDR2 are DFQATT and SNEGSKA (reference sequence). Trimming pared 0 bases from V and 7 bases from J, leaving 24 bases between. The CDR3 sequence is CSARDIRGFDLGVEKLFF. The CDR3 region has the DNA TGCAGTGCTAGAGATATTCGGGGTTTCGACTTGGGTGTTGAAAAACTGTTTTTT.

The chain uses TRBV6-2 or TRBV6-3 and TRBJ1-2; D unresolved. V lost 6 bases, J lost 0 bases, and 20 bases lay in between. The CDR3 runs to 17 residues. The germline V gene has CDR1 MNHEY and CDR2 SVGEGT. The CDR3 DNA reads TGTGCCAGCAGCTTCCGGGCCCAAACCCTAGCTAACTATGGCTACACCTTC. Translation: CASSFRAQTLANYGYTF.

The chain couples TRBV6-2 or TRBV6-3 to TRBJ1-1; D uncertain. Germline assignment: CDR1 MNHEY and CDR2 SVGEGT. The CDR3 covers 14 residues. The V gene lost 10 bases and the J gene lost 5 bases, with 20 bases spanning the gap. CDR3 sequence (DNA): TGTGCCACCAAAGTACCGGGTCTTTATACTGAAGCTTTCTTT. Its protein is CATKVPGLYTEAFF.

The table lists this clonotype with a few counts. This rearrangement joins TRBV20-1 to TRBJ1-2, with 7 bases matching TRBD1. The length of the CDR3 is 14 residues. CDR1 and CDR2 (germline): DFQATT, SNEGSKA (reference sequence). Trimming removed 6 bases from V and 2 bases from J; junction bases left unmatched: 9. The CDR3 coding sequence is TGCAGTGCCAGTGGGACAGATCTCAACTATGGCTACACCTTC. This translates into CSASGTDLNYGYTF.

The CDR3 DNA is TGTGCCAGCAGACCTCCGGGACAGGTTACCTACGAGCAGTACTTC. Amino acids: CASRPPGQVTYEQYF. The rearrangement links TRBV7-2 to TRBJ2-5; 8 bases are shared with TRBD1. The J call could be wrong; TRBJ2-7 is a better fit for the DNA end. CDR1 is SGHTA and CDR2 is FQGNSA in the germline V gene. The CDR3 extends over 15 amino acids.

This chain connects TRBV7-9 to TRBJ1-1; D perhaps matches TRBD1 (6 bases). Deletions cut 7 bases from V and 0 bases from J, with 12 bases between. Germline CDR1 reads SEHNR; CDR2 reads FQNEAQ (reference sequence). CDR3 size: 14 residues. CDR3 loop: CASTAQGLNTEAFF. The CDR3 bases are TGTGCCAGCACCGCACAGGGATTGAACACTGAAGCTTTCTTT. Complete variable domain (other parts from reference TRBV7-9 and TRBJ1-1): DTGVSQNPRHKITKRGQNVTFRCDPISEHNRLYWYRQTLGQGPEFLTYFQNEAQLEKSRLLSDRFSAERPKGSFSTLEIQRTEQGDSAMYLCASTAQGLNTEAFFGQGTRLTVV.

This chain connects TRBV4-2 to TRBJ2-2, with 8 bases lining up with TRBD2. The CDR3 is made up of 18 amino acids. V shed 0 bases and J 2 bases; nucleotides not matched to a gene: 8. CDR1 is LGHNA and CDR2 is YNFKEQ in the germline V gene. The DNA for the CDR3 is TGTGCCAGCAGCCAAGATCCGGGCGGGGGGCTTAACACCGGGGAGCTGTTTTTT. This encodes CASSQDPGGGLNTGELFF.

This clonotype was recorded many times. The chain joins TRBV3-1 to TRBJ2-5; 9 bases line up with TRBD1. Per germline, CDR1 LGHDT and CDR2 YNNKEL (reference sequence). The J segment lost 4 bases and the V segment lost 4 bases, leaving 7 bases of the junction unmatched. The CDR3 sequence is 15 residues long. This CDR3 is CASSPDRGLLETQYF. The CDR3 coding sequence is TGTGCCAGCAGCCCGGACAGGGGATTGCTAGAGACCCAGTACTTC.